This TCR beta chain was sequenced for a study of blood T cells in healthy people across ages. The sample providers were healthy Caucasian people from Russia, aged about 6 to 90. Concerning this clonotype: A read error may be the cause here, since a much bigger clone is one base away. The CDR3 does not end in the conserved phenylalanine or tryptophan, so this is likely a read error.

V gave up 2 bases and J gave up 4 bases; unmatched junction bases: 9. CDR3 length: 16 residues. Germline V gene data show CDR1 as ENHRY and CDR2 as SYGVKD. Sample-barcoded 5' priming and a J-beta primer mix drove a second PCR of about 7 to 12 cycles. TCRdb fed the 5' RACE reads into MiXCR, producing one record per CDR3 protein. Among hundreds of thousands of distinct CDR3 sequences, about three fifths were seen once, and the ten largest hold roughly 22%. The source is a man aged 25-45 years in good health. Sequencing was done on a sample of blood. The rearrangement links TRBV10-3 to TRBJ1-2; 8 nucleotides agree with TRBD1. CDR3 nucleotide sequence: TGTGCCATCAGTGAGGGATCTAGGACAGGGCGCTATGGCTACACCGTC. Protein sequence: CAISEGSRTGRYGYTV.